This T cell receptor (beta chain) stems from a study of T cell repertoires in cytomegalovirus infection. The overall study: Public TCR beta signatures marked donors with CMV infection and the matching HLA. Broader study findings: It was HLA-C-restricted CMV-specific TCR beta clonotypes that dominated the response ex vivo. Using cumulative public TCR beta family frequency, the authors identified those who carried CMV together with the relevant HLA.

One entry per CDR3 protein, called by TCRdb with MiXCR from the reads. Among around 450,000 distinct CDR3 sequences, roughly a third were seen once, and the ten largest hold roughly an eighth. To note about this clonotype: Antigen unknown.

V shed 4 bases and J shed 0 bases, with 15 bases lying between them. Germline V gives CDR1 LGHDT, CDR2 YNNKEL (reference sequence). The CDR3 sequence is 17 residues long. The sequence was obtained from a human donor in good health (CMV status not recorded). Some clones in this sample may be carry-over from other donors' samples. The V and J genes are TRBV3-1 and TRBJ1-4, with D uncertain. Material for sequencing was PBMCs. The CDR3 DNA reads TGTGCCAGCAGCCCTCGGAGGGTCGCTGCAACTAATGAAAAACTGTTTTTT. This gives the protein CASSPRRVAATNEKLFF.